One T cell receptor beta chain is described in this entry. What it binds is unknown. This CDR3 contains 16 residues. The germline V gene encodes CDR1 SGHRS and CDR2 YFSETQ. V gave up 4 bases and J gave up 6 bases; unmatched junction bases: 12. Sample-barcoded 5' priming and a J-beta primer mix drove a second PCR of 7 to 11 cycles. TCRdb itself ran the 5' RACE reads through MiXCR, one entry per CDR3 protein. The sample yields more than 800,000 distinct CDR3 sequences, more than 35% seen once. Sample donors were healthy Caucasian individuals that came from Russia, aged roughly 6 to 90. Every sample yielded at least 6.5 million isolated PBMCs. This entry comes from a study of blood T cells in healthy people across ages. Study observations and caveats: Aged donors had fewer naive CD4+ cells and lower diversity than long-lived donors.

This TCR was recovered from a woman in her fifties or sixties in good health. Source material: blood. The chain is built from TRBV5-1 and TRBJ2-4; 8 positions match TRBD2. The CDR3 DNA reads as TGCGCCAGCAGCACCGGACTAGCTGATCGGCTAAACATTCAGTACTTC. Translating it yields CASSTGLADRLNIQYF.